The rows below give T cell receptor beta chains drawn from one sample of a study of cytomegalovirus exposure and HLA in healthy donors. The assay was immunoSEQ multiplex PCR, and TCRdb's table has in-frame clones only and misses some. The sample shows 55,000 to 80,000 clones, around 95% of them seen only once. What was sequenced was PBMCs. The receptors shown here come from a woman between 18 and 29 years old in good health and CMV-seropositive. Each CDR3 is given with its conserved first and last residue. The D gene is left open where the match is weak. A row's size may be missing; if present it is once, few, many or a size class.

D gene: NA
J gene: TRBJ1-1
clone size: NA
CDR3 length: 16
V gene: TRBV13
CDR3 protein: CASSSQGSLMNTEAFF
CDR3 DNA: TGTGCCAGCAGCTCACAGGGTTCCCTCATGAACACTGAAGCTTTCTTT

D gene: TRBD2
J gene: TRBJ2-3
clone size: once
CDR3 length: 16
V gene: TRBV2
CDR3 protein: CASRLLAASSRDTQYF
CDR3 DNA: TGTGCCAGCAGACTACTAGCGGCCTCTTCTAGGGATACGCAGTATTTT

D gene: NA
J gene: TRBJ1-2
clone size: NA
CDR3 length: 14
V gene: TRBV4-2
CDR3 protein: CASSLRVSGYGYTF
CDR3 DNA: TGTGCCAGCAGCCTCAGGGTTAGCGGGTATGGCTACACCTTC

D gene: NA
J gene: TRBJ1-6
clone size: NA
CDR3 length: 15
V gene: TRBV6-1
CDR3 protein: CASRNSRSYNSPLHF
CDR3 DNA: TGTGCCAGCAGGAACAGCCGCTCCTATAATTCACCCCTCCACTTT

D gene: NA
J gene: TRBJ1-2
clone size: NA
CDR3 length: 14
V gene: TRBV4-2
CDR3 protein: CASSQDSKGVGYTF
CDR3 DNA: TGTGCCAGCAGCCAAGACAGTAAGGGAGTCGGCTACACCTTC

D gene: NA
J gene: TRBJ1-5
clone size: once
CDR3 length: 15
V gene: TRBV28
CDR3 protein: CASRENRVGFLDQHF
CDR3 DNA: TGTGCCAGCAGGGAGAACAGGGTTGGGTTCCTGGACCAGCATTTT

D gene: NA
J gene: TRBJ2-7
clone size: NA
CDR3 length: 13
V gene: TRBV27
CDR3 protein: CASSYMGAYEQYF
CDR3 DNA: TGTGCCAGCAGTTACATGGGAGCCTACGAGCAGTACTTC

D gene: NA
J gene: TRBJ1-2
clone size: NA
CDR3 length: 16
V gene: TRBV9
CDR3 protein: CASSVATSPGGSGYTF
CDR3 DNA: TGTGCCAGCAGCGTAGCTACTTCCCCCGGAGGAAGTGGCTACACCTTC

D gene: NA
J gene: TRBJ1-5
clone size: NA
CDR3 length: 16
V gene: TRBV28
CDR3 protein: CASTNRGGRSNQPQHF
CDR3 DNA: TGTGCCAGCACCAACCGGGGAGGAAGGAGCAATCAGCCCCAGCATTTT

D gene: NA
J gene: TRBJ2-3
clone size: NA
CDR3 length: 17
V gene: TRBV15
CDR3 protein: CATSRHRDIVRTDTQYF
CDR3 DNA: TGTGCCACCAGCAGACACCGGGACATCGTTCGCACAGATACGCAGTATTTT

D gene: TRBD1
J gene: TRBJ2-7
clone size: once
CDR3 length: 13
V gene: TRBV30
CDR3 protein: CAWSVGTGYEQYF
CDR3 DNA: TGTGCCTGGAGTGTAGGGACAGGGTACGAGCAGTACTTC

D gene: TRBD1
J gene: TRBJ1-5
clone size: NA
CDR3 length: 16
V gene: TRBV11-2
CDR3 protein: CASSPVEGAGNQPQHF
CDR3 DNA: TGTGCCAGCAGCCCAGTCGAGGGGGCAGGCAATCAGCCCCAGCATTTT

D gene: NA
J gene: TRBJ1-6
clone size: NA
CDR3 length: 14
V gene: TRBV27
CDR3 protein: CASRGGSDNSPLHF
CDR3 DNA: TGTGCCAGCAGGGGGGGGAGCGACAATTCACCCCTCCACTTT

D gene: TRBD1
J gene: TRBJ1-5
clone size: NA
CDR3 length: 13
V gene: TRBV7-2
CDR3 protein: CASSRDRWEPQHF
CDR3 DNA: TGTGCCAGCAGCCGGGACAGGTGGGAGCCCCAGCATTTT

D gene: NA
J gene: TRBJ2-7
clone size: NA
CDR3 length: 15
V gene: TRBV4-1
CDR3 protein: CASSQGGLMPYEQYF
CDR3 DNA: TGCGCCAGCAGCCAGGGCGGACTGATGCCCTACGAGCAGTACTTC

D gene: NA
J gene: TRBJ2-2
clone size: NA
CDR3 length: 17
V gene: TRBV28
CDR3 protein: CASTTTARVRLTGELFF
CDR3 DNA: TGTGCCAGCACCACAACCGCCCGGGTTCGGTTGACCGGGGAGCTGTTTTTT

D gene: NA
J gene: TRBJ2-3
clone size: NA
CDR3 length: 16
V gene: TRBV2
CDR3 protein: CASSEVSGSSTDTQYF
CDR3 DNA: TGTGCCAGCAGTGAGGTTAGCGGATCTAGCACAGATACGCAGTATTTT

D gene: NA
J gene: TRBJ2-2
clone size: NA
CDR3 length: 16
V gene: TRBV15
CDR3 protein: CATSRGGGAGAGELFF
CDR3 DNA: TGTGCCACCAGCAGAGGGGGCGGGGCTGGGGCCGGGGAGCTGTTTTTT

D gene: NA
J gene: TRBJ1-2
clone size: NA
CDR3 length: 16
V gene: TRBV4-3
CDR3 protein: CASSPDGTATNYGYTF
CDR3 DNA: TGCGCCAGCAGCCCCGACGGAACAGCTACTAACTATGGCTACACCTTC

D gene: NA
J gene: TRBJ1-1
clone size: once
CDR3 length: 15
V gene: TRBV6-6
CDR3 protein: CASSSLQGGTTEAFF
CDR3 DNA: TGTGCCAGCAGTTCCCTACAGGGTGGTACCACTGAAGCTTTCTTT

D gene: NA
J gene: TRBJ1-5
clone size: NA
CDR3 length: 16
V gene: TRBV7-2
CDR3 protein: CASSNWRGGPWQPQHF
CDR3 DNA: TGTGCCAGCAGCAACTGGAGGGGGGGCCCTTGGCAGCCCCAGCATTTT

D gene: NA
J gene: TRBJ1-5
clone size: NA
CDR3 length: 12
V gene: TRBV2
CDR3 protein: CASRGEGQPQHF
CDR3 DNA: TGTGCCAGCAGGGGAGAGGGTCAGCCCCAGCATTTT

D gene: NA
J gene: TRBJ2-1
clone size: NA
CDR3 length: 16
V gene: TRBV7-3
CDR3 protein: CASSLLGGSSYNEQFF
CDR3 DNA: TGTGCCAGCAGCTTATTGGGGGGAAGCTCCTACAATGAGCAGTTCTTC

D gene: NA
J gene: TRBJ1-3
clone size: NA
CDR3 length: 19
V gene: TRBV4-3
CDR3 protein: CASSQGLTGRRASGNTIYF
CDR3 DNA: TGCGCCAGCAGCCAAGGGCTGACAGGCAGGCGAGCCTCTGGAAACACCATATATTTT

D gene: TRBD2
J gene: TRBJ2-1
clone size: NA
CDR3 length: 17
V gene: TRBV5-1
CDR3 protein: CASSLAPGLAGDNEQFF
CDR3 DNA: TGCGCCAGCAGCTTGGCTCCCGGCTTAGCGGGCGACAATGAGCAGTTCTTC

D gene: NA
J gene: TRBJ1-2
clone size: NA
CDR3 length: 13
V gene: TRBV7-9
CDR3 protein: CASSLAAGYGYTF
CDR3 DNA: TGTGCCAGCAGCCTCGCTGCAGGCTATGGCTACACCTTC

D gene: NA
J gene: TRBJ2-3
clone size: NA
CDR3 length: 18
V gene: TRBV18
CDR3 protein: CASSQIRDGGNNWDTQYF
CDR3 DNA: TGTGCCAGCTCACAAATCCGGGACGGGGGAAATAATTGGGATACGCAGTATTTT

D gene: TRBD2
J gene: TRBJ2-3
clone size: NA
CDR3 length: 16
V gene: TRBV4-1
CDR3 protein: CATSSSGLVSTDTQYF
CDR3 DNA: TGCGCCACCTCGTCCTCGGGACTAGTTTCTACAGATACGCAGTATTTT

D gene: NA
J gene: TRBJ2-5
clone size: NA
CDR3 length: 15
V gene: TRBV9
CDR3 protein: CASSKLPGPGETQYF
CDR3 DNA: TGTGCCAGCAGTAAACTCCCCGGGCCGGGGGAGACCCAGTACTTC

D gene: NA
J gene: TRBJ1-1
clone size: NA
CDR3 length: 14
V gene: TRBV28
CDR3 protein: CASRNPGPDTEAFF
CDR3 DNA: TGTGCCAGTAGAAATCCAGGGCCGGACACTGAAGCTTTCTTT

D gene: TRBD1
J gene: TRBJ1-2
clone size: NA
CDR3 length: 16
V gene: TRBV5-4
CDR3 protein: CASQRGRDRDLDGYTF
CDR3 DNA: TGTGCCAGCCAACGGGGTAGGGACAGGGATCTGGATGGCTACACCTTC

D gene: TRBD2
J gene: TRBJ2-1
clone size: once
CDR3 length: 14
V gene: TRBV10-1
CDR3 protein: CARSGGRAVNEQFF
CDR3 DNA: TGCGCCAGATCGGGCGGGAGGGCCGTCAATGAGCAGTTCTTC